Here is one T cell receptor (beta chain) with its context. Its antigen is currently unknown. Additional DNA sequences in this sample encode the identical CDR3. The data derive from a study of identifying expanded T cells in peripheral blood. Whole-study findings and limits: Variance in clone template counts between roughly 2-week samples significantly increased with total template count across all healthy donors.

Only in-frame clones appear in the TCRdb table, and some are missing; sequencing was by immunoSEQ multiplex PCR. The sample holds about 100,000 clones, over 80% seen once. This receptor was taken from a person aged 18 to 75 in good health. The material sequenced was blood.

The CDR3 region is CASSLQETQYF. The CDR3 DNA is TGTGCCAGCAGCTTACAAGAGACCCAGTACTTC. This chain joins TRBV7-9 and TRBJ2-5; D remains ambiguous. CDR3 length equals 11 residues. Germline loops: CDR1 SEHNR, CDR2 FQNEAQ (reference sequence). Trimming took 2 bases from V and 2 from J, leaving 0 bases between them.